The clone carrying this T cell receptor (beta chain) was detected many times. What it binds is not known. TCRdb used MiXCR to reprocess the 5' RACE reads, holding one entry per CDR3 protein. Seen here are about 62,000 distinct CDR3 sequences, around 3.8% observed once, and the top ten hold over 2%. CDR1 is DFQATT, CDR2 SNEGSKA, per germline (reference sequence). This CDR3 is 12 amino acids long. The trim removed 4 bases at V and 5 bases at J, leaving 5 bases unmatched. The data stem from a study of neurological immune-mediated disorders. Findings of the study overall: The greatest degree of TCR clonal expansion was observed in HTLV-1-associated myelopathy, with the lowest in multiple sclerosis, below that of healthy controls.

V gene TRBV20-1 combines with J gene TRBJ2-7; 7 nucleotides agree with TRBD1. The sequencing sample was made of PBMCs. This sequence originates from a woman aged 50 to 60 with multiple sclerosis. The CDR3 is CSATTGADEQYF. In nucleotides, the CDR3 is TGCAGTGCTACCACAGGGGCTGACGAGCAGTACTTC.